This T cell receptor beta chain was documented in a study of early T cells in non-severe SARS-CoV-2 infection. Across the whole study: With bulk RNA from unsorted whole blood as input, sequencing yielded unpaired chains. Whole-study results and caveats: Private and CD4 specificities were missed by VDJdb matching, which favored anti-spike CD8 responses.

CDR1 and CDR2 from the germline V gene are DFQATT and SNEGSKA (reference sequence). Trimming removed 0 bases at V and 4 bases at J, with 6 bases between. CDR3 size: 12 residues. Unique molecular identifiers were added to individual cDNA molecules. TCRdb used MiXCR to reprocess the 5' RACE reads, holding one entry per CDR3 protein. The sample holds about 25,000 distinct CDR3 sequences, 5.5% seen once. At least ten counts were recorded for this clonotype. The antigen is undetermined. The V gene is TRBV20-1, the J gene TRBJ2-5; D gene uncertain. The receptor's source is an adult who was a healthcare worker with PCR-confirmed SARS-CoV-2 infection or an uninfected control (not recorded which). The sequenced material came from whole blood. Here the CDR3 DNA reads TGCAGTGCTAGAGATGAGGCAGAGACCCAGTACTTC. Its translation is CSARDEAETQYF.